The 28 T cell receptor beta chains below come from one sample, sequenced in a study of cytomegalovirus exposure and HLA in healthy donors. Sequenced by immunoSEQ multiplex PCR; TCRdb stores in-frame clones only, minus some. Among roughly 90,000 clones, around 85% were seen once, and the ten largest hold roughly 20%. Sequencing was performed on PBMCs. The receptors were sampled from a man between 18 and 35 years old in good health and CMV-seropositive.

The CDR3 reads CASSETGGGQPQHF. As DNA, the CDR3 is TGTGCCAGCAGCGAGACAGGGGGTGGACAGCCCCAGCATTTT. V usage is TRBV5-6 and J usage is TRBJ1-5; 9 bases match TRBD1. In germline, CDR1 is SGHDT, CDR2 YYEEEE. The CDR3 is 14 amino acids. The V segment lost 4 bases and the J segment 7 bases; nucleotides outside the gene matches: 6.

This clone was seen just once. This chain connects TRBV5-1 to TRBJ2-3; 7 positions match TRBD1. Germline assignment: CDR1 SGHRS and CDR2 YFSETQ. The CDR3 spans 14 residues. The V and J ends lost 4 bases and 2 bases, in that order; junction bases with no gene match: 4. The CDR3 region has the DNA TGCGCCAGCAGCCCAACAGGGGTCACAGATACGCAGTATTTT. Protein: CASSPTGVTDTQYF.

The genes are TRBV27 and TRBJ2-4; 8 nucleotides match TRBD1. Germline CDR1 reads MNHEY; CDR2 reads SMNVEV (reference sequence). The CDR3 consists of 14 residues. V was clipped by 4 bases and J by 8 bases; unmatched bases: 7. The DNA of the CDR3 is TGTGCCAGCAGTTACGGACAGGGCGGAGACATTCAGTACTTC. This sequence encodes CASSYGQGGDIQYF.

The CDR3: CASSLIVGGSYNEQFF. The CDR3 region has the DNA TGTGCCAGCAGTTTAATTGTTGGTGGCAGCTACAATGAGCAGTTCTTC. The V call is TRBV28, the J call TRBJ2-1; unclear D gene. Between the trimmed V and J ends, which lost 2 bases and 3 bases, there was a span of 14 bases. The CDR3 covers 16 residues. Per the germline V gene, CDR1 is MDHEN and CDR2 is SYDVKM.

Comment on this clone: This specimen includes other DNA sequences encoding the same CDR3. The V gene is TRBV5-1, the J gene TRBJ2-1, with 7 nucleotides matching TRBD2. Looked up from germline, CDR1 is SGHRS and CDR2 is YFSETQ. This CDR3 region has 14 residues. The junction had 2 bases not matched to a gene; V was cut back by 5 bases and J by 0 bases. Here the CDR3 reads CASSGGSSYNEQFF. In nucleotides, the CDR3 is TGCGCCAGCAGTGGCGGGAGCTCCTACAATGAGCAGTTCTTC.

The genes are TRBV5-4 and TRBJ2-1; 9 bases agree with TRBD2. This CDR3 has 15 residues. The germline gives CDR1 SGHNT, CDR2 YYREEE (reference sequence). Trimming took 3 bases from V and 4 from J; bases not matched to a gene: 5. CDR3 sequence reads: CASSWEREAYNEQFF. As DNA, the CDR3 is TGTGCCAGCAGCTGGGAGCGGGAGGCTTACAATGAGCAGTTCTTC.

V and J are TRBV6-1 and TRBJ2-7; D gene ambiguous. Trimming cost V 6 bases and J 1 base, with 7 bases left between them. CDR3 length equals 12 residues. Germline V CDR1 and CDR2: MNHNS, SASEGT. The CDR3 region has the DNA TGTGCCAGCAGGGGCCCATCCTACGAGCAGTACTTC. Amino acid sequence: CASRGPSYEQYF.

This sequence joins TRBV14 and TRBJ2-3, with no clear D. Germline V CDR1 and CDR2: SGHDN, FVKESK. The V and J ends lost 4 bases and 0 bases respectively, with 17 bases between them. The CDR3 runs 17 residues. In DNA, the CDR3 is TGTGCCAGCAGCCCAATGTGGAGCGCACTTAGCACAGATACGCAGTATTTT. It yields the protein CASSPMWSALSTDTQYF.

This chain links TRBV28 with TRBJ2-5, with 11 bases lining up with TRBD2. Germline-derived CDR1 and CDR2 are MDHEN and SYDVKM. CDR3 length equals 16 residues. V gave up 5 bases and J gave up 0 bases; unmatched junction bases: 5. Here the CDR3 reads CASSLLAGENQETQYF. The DNA for the CDR3 is TGTGCCAGCAGTCTACTAGCGGGAGAGAACCAAGAGACCCAGTACTTC.

This chain links TRBV7-3 with TRBJ2-7; 10 nucleotides align to TRBD2. Germline V gene lookup returns CDR1 SGHTA and CDR2 FQGTGA. The CDR3 length is 15 residues. The J segment lost 3 bases and the V segment lost 5 bases, leaving 7 bases of the junction unmatched. CDR3 amino acids: CASSPGLAIFYEQYF. Here the CDR3 DNA reads TGTGCCAGCAGCCCGGGACTAGCGATATTCTACGAGCAGTACTTC.

This clone turned up a few times. A much bigger clone sits one base away, suggesting this may be a read error. V usage is TRBV28 and J usage is TRBJ1-1; possibly TRBD1 for D (5 bases). V was clipped by 2 bases and J by 12 bases, with 10 bases between them. The CDR3 is 11 residues long. From germline, CDR1 is MDHEN and CDR2 SYDVKM. The CDR3 DNA reads as TGTGCCAGCAGTTTACAGGGCCAAACTTTCTTT. This codes for CASSLQGQTFF.

The chain has TRBV7-7 and TRBJ2-1; 9 positions agree with TRBD1. J was trimmed by 2 bases and V by 10 bases; bases with no gene match: 21. Germline V gene lookup returns CDR1 SSHAT and CDR2 FNYEAQ (reference sequence). This CDR3 contains 19 residues. The CDR3 nucleotides read TGTGCCATCAGGTTTTATAGGACAGGGGACATCAGCACCTACAATGAGCAGTTCTTC. It yields the protein CAIRFYRTGDISTYNEQFF.

The sample holds a few counts of this clone. The chain uses TRBV7-9 and TRBJ2-1; TRBD2 matches at 10 bases. CDR1 and CDR2 from the germline V gene are SEHNR and FQNEAQ (reference sequence). V lost 2 bases, J lost 4 bases, and 2 bases stayed unmatched. This CDR3 contains 15 residues. CDR3 nucleotide sequence: TGTGCCAGCAGCTTAAGCGGGAGGGGATACAATGAGCAGTTCTTC. This sequence encodes CASSLSGRGYNEQFF.

This sequence joins TRBV5-1 and TRBJ2-3, with D hard to call. Germline V gene data show CDR1 as SGHRS and CDR2 as YFSETQ. The V gene lost 4 bases and the J gene lost 4 bases, with 13 bases spanning the gap. The length of the CDR3 is 14 residues. CDR3 in amino acids: CASSRKLGSDTQYF. For the CDR3, the DNA is TGCGCCAGCAGCCGAAAGCTAGGTTCAGATACGCAGTATTTT.

The sample holds one count of this clone. V usage is TRBV7-3 and J usage is TRBJ1-1; TRBD1 matches 12 bases. CDR1 and CDR2 from the germline V gene are SGHTA and FQGTGA. This CDR3 spans 16 amino acids. V dropped 2 bases and J dropped 4; count of bases not matched to a gene: 5. This CDR3 reads CASSLLGQGASTEAFF. For the CDR3, the DNA is TGTGCCAGCAGCTTATTGGGACAGGGGGCAAGCACTGAAGCTTTCTTT.

The rearrangement uses TRBV7-8 and TRBJ2-7; 8 positions match TRBD2. V dropped 5 bases and J dropped 3; count of bases not matched to a gene: 9. Germline values: CDR1 SGHVS, CDR2 FQNEAQ. This CDR3 spans 15 amino acids. The chain's CDR3 is CASSPIAGQDYEQYF. The CDR3 bases are TGTGCCAGCAGCCCTATAGCGGGACAAGACTACGAGCAGTACTTC. The entire variable domain, with the rest obtained from reference TRBV7-8 and TRBJ2-7, is as follows: GAGVSQSPRYKVAKRGQDVALRCDPISGHVSLFWYQQALGQGPEFLTYFQNEAQLDKSGLPSDRFFAERPEGSVSTLKIQRTQQEDSAVYLCASSPIAGQDYEQYFGPGTRLTVT.

The rearrangement joins TRBV2 to TRBJ2-6; the D gene is possibly TRBD1 (6 bases). V lost 9 bases, J lost 4 bases, and 13 bases lay in between. The CDR3 spans 14 residues. CDR1 is SNHLY and CDR2 is FYNNEI in the germline V gene. The CDR3 region is CASYQGWGANVLTF. The DNA of the CDR3 is TGTGCCAGTTACCAGGGGTGGGGGGCCAACGTCCTGACTTTC.

This chain uses TRBV28 with TRBJ2-1; a weak D match, TRBD1 (6 bases). Germline V gene lookup returns CDR1 MDHEN and CDR2 SYDVKM. The CDR3 runs to 16 residues. The ends were cut back, 3 bases at V and 4 bases at J, with 16 bases in the middle. CDR3 DNA sequence: TGTGCCAGCAGTTTCCACCGGGACACCCTTTACAATGAGCAGTTCTTC. This translates into CASSFHRDTLYNEQFF.

The chain links TRBV2 to TRBJ2-1, with D possibly being TRBD1 (6 bases). Trimming shortened V by 0 bases and J by 0 bases, and 6 bases separated the two germline ends. This CDR3 region has 15 residues. Germline lookup yields CDR1 SNHLY and CDR2 FYNNEI. The CDR3 nucleotides are TGTGCCAGCAGTGAAGCCAGGGGCTCCTACAATGAGCAGTTCTTC. Its translation is CASSEARGSYNEQFF.

J is TRBJ2-3 and V is TRBV30; maybe TRBD2 (5 bases). Germline assignment: CDR1 GTSNPN and CDR2 SVGIG (reference sequence). The CDR3 is 16 residues long. The V end was cut by 4 bases, the J end by 1 base, with 18 bases between. The CDR3 reads CAWTSKGGRRTDTQYF. The CDR3 DNA sequence: TGTGCCTGGACCTCAAAGGGCGGGCGTCGCACAGATACGCAGTATTTT.

The CDR3 region is CASSLGQGGMNTEAFF. CDR3 nucleotide sequence: TGCGCCAGCAGCTTGGGCCAGGGAGGAATGAACACTGAAGCTTTCTTT. The V gene is TRBV5-1, the J gene TRBJ1-1, with TRBD1 as a possible D gene (5 bases). The CDR3 contains 16 residues. The V gene's germline CDR1 is SGHRS and CDR2 YFSETQ. Between the trimmed V and J ends, which lost 0 bases and 0 bases, there was a span of 12 bases.

V usage is TRBV29-1 and J usage is TRBJ2-2; 7 bases align to TRBD1. In germline, CDR1 is SQVTM, CDR2 ANQGSEA. CDR3 length: 17 amino acids. V lost 0 bases, J lost 1 base, and 8 bases stayed unmatched. CDR3 DNA: TGCAGCGTTGAAGATCCGGAAGGGGGCGAGAACACCGGGGAGCTGTTTTTT. Protein sequence: CSVEDPEGGENTGELFF.

This clone was found once. The rearrangement links TRBV6-1 to TRBJ1-1; TRBD1 agrees at 7 bases. CDR1 MNHNS and CDR2 SASEGT come from the germline V gene. The CDR3 has 15 amino acids. J was trimmed by 4 bases and V by 5 bases; bases with no gene match: 10. CDR3 region: CASSPDRSGGTEAFF. The CDR3 DNA reads as TGTGCCAGCAGTCCGGACAGGTCCGGGGGCACTGAAGCTTTCTTT.

V is TRBV6-6 and J is TRBJ1-1; perhaps TRBD1 as D (6 bases). V lost 2 bases to trimming and J lost 3 bases, with 13 bases between them. This CDR3 comprises 15 residues. Germline loops: CDR1 MNHNY, CDR2 SVGAGI (reference sequence). The CDR3 nucleotides are TGTGCCAGCAGTTACCTCAGGGGTGCGGACACTGAAGCTTTCTTT. Translation: CASSYLRGADTEAFF.

This clone showed up many times. The rearrangement joins TRBV6-6 to TRBJ1-4, with D possibly matching TRBD1 (6 bases). Germline loops: CDR1 MNHNY, CDR2 SVGAGI (reference sequence). The CDR3 runs to 14 residues. V gave up 5 bases and J gave up 8 bases, with 15 bases separating them. CDR3 loop: CASSTEGGGEKLFF. The CDR3 DNA is TGTGCCAGCAGTACCGAAGGGGGTGGGGAAAAACTGTTTTTT.

The chain employs TRBV29-1 and TRBJ1-2; D is unclear. Germline assignment: CDR1 SQVTM and CDR2 ANQGSEA. V was cut by 2 bases and J by 7 bases, with 11 bases left in between. This CDR3 spans 12 amino acids. The CDR3 sequence: CSVESAGLGYTF. The CDR3 DNA sequence: TGCAGCGTTGAATCGGCAGGACTTGGCTACACCTTC. The full variable domain, completed using reference TRBV29-1 and TRBJ1-2, is SAVISQKPSRDICQRGTSLTIQCQVDSQVTMMFWYRQQPGQSLTLIATANQGSEATYESGFVIDKFPISRPNLTFSTLTVSNMSPEDSSIYLCSVESAGLGYTFGSGTRLTVV.

The chain links TRBV5-4 to TRBJ2-1; 12 positions match TRBD2. V shed 0 bases and J 6 bases; nucleotides not matched to a gene: 4. CDR1 and CDR2 from the germline V gene are SGHNT and YYREEE (reference sequence). The CDR3 extends over 16 amino acids. The chain's CDR3 is CASSLEKLAGGNEQFF. The CDR3 bases are TGTGCCAGCAGCTTGGAGAAACTAGCGGGAGGCAATGAGCAGTTCTTC.

The chain joins TRBV11-1 to TRBJ2-2; TRBD1 matches 8 bases. The V segment lost 5 bases and the J segment 6 bases; nucleotides outside the gene matches: 8. This CDR3 spans 15 amino acids. Germline values: CDR1 SGHAT, CDR2 FQDESV (reference sequence). This CDR3 is CASSDRQGPSGELFF. The DNA of the CDR3 is TGTGCCAGCAGCGATAGACAGGGGCCCTCCGGGGAGCTGTTTTTT.